The sequence of this T cell receptor beta chain was determined in a study of T cell responses to AZD1222 COVID-19 vaccine. V lost 4 bases and J lost 4, with 4 bases in between. This CDR3 contains 12 residues. Germline CDR1 is MNHGY and CDR2 is SVAAGI. Regarding the study as a whole: Donors skewed white British and female; clonal diversity was possibly underestimated. Targets within unmutated variant regions were reportedly found for nearly half of spike-specific TCRs.

This clone was picked up one time. Its antigen is as yet unknown. Some clones are missing from TCRdb's copy, which holds only in-frame ones; the method was immunoSEQ multiplex PCR. Of approximately 97,000 clones in the sample, about 86% are singletons; the top ten hold less than 6%. The sample in question was peripheral blood, obtained on day 0 of AZD1222 vaccination. The V gene is TRBV6-9, the J gene TRBJ2-2; D is unresolved. The TCR originated in an adult in good health. CDR3 protein: CASSSPTGELFF. The CDR3 region has the DNA TGTGCCAGCAGTTCCCCCACCGGGGAGCTGTTTTTT.